This entry lists 29 T cell receptor beta chains sequenced from one sample in a study of T cell responses to AZD1222 COVID-19 vaccine. TCRdb's table, derived via immunoSEQ multiplex PCR, lists solely in-frame clones and lacks some. Counted here are around 140,000 clones, 90% to 95% occurring once; the ten biggest clones make up roughly 4%. The sequenced sample was peripheral blood, obtained on day 0 of AZD1222 vaccination. These receptors were collected from an adult in good health.

This chain links TRBV6-2 or TRBV6-3 with TRBJ2-4; 9 bases are shared with TRBD1. This CDR3 contains 17 residues. Germline V CDR1 and CDR2: MNHEY, SVGEGT. The J segment lost 2 bases and the V segment lost 6 bases, leaving 11 bases of the junction unmatched. CDR3 region: CASSPNRGLSSKNIQYF. The DNA of the CDR3 is TGTGCCAGCAGCCCCAACAGGGGGCTGAGTTCCAAAAACATTCAGTACTTC.

The chain combines TRBV28 with TRBJ1-5; TRBD1 matches 9 bases. With 6 bases clipped from V and 9 bases from J, the junction kept 12 bases outside the gene matches. Per the germline V gene, CDR1 is MDHEN and CDR2 is SYDVKM. There are 15 residues in the CDR3. The CDR3 sequence is CASSQTPGQGGPQHF. As DNA, the CDR3 is TGTGCCAGCAGCCAGACCCCGGGACAGGGCGGGCCCCAGCATTTT.

In this sample, this clone turned up a few times. The V and J genes are TRBV27 and TRBJ2-1, with a possible D match to TRBD2 (6 bases). The V gene lost 4 bases and the J gene lost 2 bases, with 9 bases spanning the gap. Germline assignment: CDR1 MNHEY and CDR2 SMNVEV (reference sequence). The CDR3 totals 14 residues. The CDR3 is CASSSSGAYNEQFF. In DNA, the CDR3 is TGTGCCAGCAGTTCCTCGGGGGCCTACAATGAGCAGTTCTTC.

The rearrangement links TRBV6-5 to TRBJ1-2, with D possibly being TRBD1 (5 bases). Germline-derived CDR1 and CDR2 are MNHEY and SVGAGI. The V gene lost 2 bases and the J gene lost 3 bases, with 7 bases spanning the gap. The CDR3 is 13 amino acids. The CDR3 region is CASSYGTDYGYTF. CDR3 sequence (DNA): TGTGCCAGCAGTTACGGGACGGACTATGGCTACACCTTC.

This sequence joins TRBV11-1 and TRBJ2-3; no definite D call. Germline lookup yields CDR1 SGHAT and CDR2 FQDESV (reference sequence). The V and J ends lost 5 bases and 0 bases respectively, with 15 bases between them. The CDR3 loop spans 16 amino acids. CDR3 bases: TGTGCCAGCAGCCCCTGGACCGTATCTAGCACAGATACGCAGTATTTT. Amino acid sequence: CASSPWTVSSTDTQYF.

The V and J genes are TRBV7-9 and TRBJ2-5; TRBD2 agrees at 7 bases. Germline V gene data show CDR1 as SEHNR and CDR2 as FQNEAQ (reference sequence). This CDR3 is 15 amino acids long. The V gene end was trimmed by 5 bases and the J gene end by 5 bases; junction bases not matched to a gene: 11. The CDR3: CASSPTSDPWETQYF. CDR3 in DNA: TGTGCCAGCAGCCCCACTAGCGATCCGTGGGAGACCCAGTACTTC.

The J gene is TRBJ2-7, the V gene TRBV6-6; TRBD2 might be the D (6 bases). Germline values: CDR1 MNHNY, CDR2 SVGAGI (reference sequence). CDR3 length: 13 residues. The V end was cut by 5 bases, the J end by 0 bases, with 8 bases between. This CDR3 is CASSPGGSYEQYF. The CDR3 DNA follows: TGTGCCAGCAGTCCCGGGGGCTCCTACGAGCAGTACTTC.

J is TRBJ2-1 and V is TRBV5-6; a possible D gene is TRBD1 (6 bases). V was clipped by 6 bases and J by 7 bases, with 11 bases between them. The germline V gene has CDR1 SGHDT and CDR2 YYEEEE. The CDR3 extends over 12 amino acids. The CDR3 nucleotides are TGTGCCAGCAAGGTGGGGGCAAATGAGCAGTTCTTC. The encoded protein is CASKVGANEQFF. The whole variable domain, filled in from reference TRBV5-6 and TRBJ2-1, reads DAGVTQSPTHLIKTRGQQVTLRCSPKSGHDTVSWYQQALGQGPQFIFQYYEEEERQRGNFPDRFSGHQFPNYSSELNVNALLLGDSALYLCASKVGANEQFFGPGTRLTVL.

This rearrangement joins TRBV28 to TRBJ2-4; D is possibly TRBD1 or TRBD2 (5 bases each). Germline assignment: CDR1 MDHEN and CDR2 SYDVKM. V was pared by 6 bases and J by 5 bases, with 8 bases between. This CDR3 comprises 12 residues. The CDR3 nucleotides are TGTGCCAGCAGCCGGGGACAAAACATTCAGTACTTC. Encoded protein: CASSRGQNIQYF. Using reference TRBV28 and TRBJ2-4 for the parts outside the CDR3, the full variable domain is DVKVTQSSRYLVKRTGEKVFLECVQDMDHENMFWYRQDPGLGLRLIYFSYDVKMKEKGDIPEGYSVSREKKERFSLILESASTNQTSMYLCASSRGQNIQYFGAGTRLSVL.

This clone has a handful of counts. The chain combines TRBV11-2 with TRBJ1-2, with TRBD1 as a possible D gene (5 bases). Trimming left V 5 bases short and J 0 bases short, with 16 bases between. The CDR3 has 16 amino acids. CDR1 is SGHAT, CDR2 FQNNGV, per germline. The DNA for the CDR3 is TGTGCCAGCAGCCCAACAGGCCGGAGGACTAACTATGGCTACACCTTC. Translated: CASSPTGRRTNYGYTF.

The chain couples TRBV7-9 to TRBJ1-2; a weak D match, TRBD1 (5 bases). Trimming removed 4 bases from V and 3 bases from J, with 9 bases in between. The CDR3 totals 13 residues. Germline V gene data show CDR1 as SEHNR and CDR2 as FQNEAQ (reference sequence). CDR3 sequence (DNA): TGTGCCAGCAGCTCATGGGGGGACTATGGCTACACCTTC. Translated, it gives CASSSWGDYGYTF.

The genes are TRBV18 and TRBJ2-7, with 9 positions matching TRBD2. The CDR3 has 16 amino acids. Trimming cost V 3 bases and J 2 bases; bases outside gene matches: 8. Germline V gene data show CDR1 as KGHSH and CDR2 as LQKENI. This CDR3 reads CASSPKTAGGTYEQYF. In nucleotides, the CDR3 is TGTGCCAGCTCACCGAAGACGGCGGGAGGGACCTACGAGCAGTACTTC. The whole variable domain, filled in from reference TRBV18 and TRBJ2-7, reads NAGVMQNPRHLVRRRGQEARLRCSPMKGHSHVYWYRQLPEEGLKFMVYLQKENIIDESGMPKERFSAEFPKEGPSILRIQQVVRGDSAAYFCASSPKTAGGTYEQYFGPGTRLTVT.

This sequence joins TRBV20-1 and TRBJ2-5; D unresolved. CDR3 size: 14 residues. V was cut by 6 bases and J by 2 bases, with 16 bases left in between. Germline CDR1 is DFQATT and CDR2 is SNEGSKA (reference sequence). The CDR3 nucleotides are TGCAGTGCAAGTCCAGCCAAGCCACAAGAGACCCAGTACTTC. Translated, it gives CSASPAKPQETQYF.

This chain connects TRBV6-2 or TRBV6-3 to TRBJ2-1; the D is unclear. V was shortened by 2 bases and J by 12 bases, with 17 bases between the two germline ends. In germline, CDR1 is MNHEY, CDR2 SVGEGT. This CDR3 comprises 14 residues. DNA of the CDR3: TGTGCCAGCAGTTACACCTCTAGGGCGGTTGGGCAGTTCTTC. Residues: CASSYTSRAVGQFF.

The chain carries TRBV6-5 and TRBJ1-5; D gene uncertain. Trimming pared 0 bases from V and 3 bases from J, leaving 6 bases between. The V gene's germline CDR1 is MNHEY and CDR2 SVGAGI. The CDR3 totals 14 residues. CDR3 sequence (DNA): TGTGCCAGCAGTTACTCCGGGATCAATCAGCCCCAGCATTTT. Protein product: CASSYSGINQPQHF.

The chain employs TRBV6-5 and TRBJ1-2; tentative D call: TRBD1 (5 bases). In germline, CDR1 is MNHEY, CDR2 SVGAGI. CDR3 length: 11 amino acids. The V gene lost 6 bases and the J gene lost 8 bases, with 10 bases spanning the gap. CDR3 sequence (DNA): TGTGCCAGCAGGGGGCGATGGGGCTACACCTTC. Its translation: CASRGRWGYTF.

The rearrangement links TRBV28 to TRBJ1-2; D not certain. Trimming removed 7 bases at V and 5 bases at J, with 14 bases between. Germline V lookup: CDR1 MDHEN, CDR2 SYDVKM. The CDR3 runs 13 residues. The CDR3 sequence: CASMRGAGYGYTF. The CDR3 bases are TGTGCCAGCATGAGAGGCGCCGGATATGGCTACACCTTC.

The rearrangement uses TRBV18 and TRBJ2-6; D is unresolved. The CDR3 totals 15 residues. Germline CDR1 reads KGHSH; CDR2 reads LQKENI. The V end lost 2 bases, the J end lost 12 bases, and 17 bases lay between the germline ends. This chain's CDR3 is CASSPARSAASVLTF. The CDR3 nucleotides are TGTGCCAGCTCACCAGCCCGGAGCGCCGCTAGCGTCCTGACTTTC.

The chain employs TRBV12-3 or TRBV12-4 and TRBJ1-1, with D possibly matching TRBD1 (5 bases). V lost 6 bases and J 1 base, leaving 9 bases between the germline ends. The CDR3 has 13 residues. CDR3 region: CASSWGGNTEAFF. The CDR3 DNA is TGTGCCAGCAGCTGGGGGGGGAACACTGAAGCTTTCTTT.

The chain employs TRBV27 and TRBJ2-7; D is undetermined. This CDR3 spans 13 amino acids. Germline CDR1 reads MNHEY; CDR2 reads SMNVEV (reference sequence). Trimming stripped 0 bases from V and 2 bases from J, with 5 bases between. CDR3 sequence (DNA): TGTGCCAGCAGTTTATCTACCGCCTACGAGCAGTACTTC. Encoded protein: CASSLSTAYEQYF.

The CDR3 spells CASSLTRGGKLFF. For the CDR3, the DNA is TGTGCCAGCAGCTTGACCCGAGGGGGAAAACTGTTTTTT. The V call is TRBV5-6, the J call TRBJ1-4; D may be TRBD1 (6 bases). Germline CDR1 reads SGHDT; CDR2 reads YYEEEE. V lost 1 base to trimming and J lost 10 bases, with 11 bases between them. This CDR3 is built from 13 residues.

The CDR3 nucleotides are TGCAGTGCTAGTAGGAGTGGTGGGGGACAGGGCGGTTCCGAGCAGTACTTC. It is translated as CSASRSGGGQGGSEQYF. The gene calls are TRBV20-1 and TRBJ2-7; 9 bases map to TRBD1. Germline V lookup: CDR1 DFQATT, CDR2 SNEGSKA (reference sequence). The CDR3 runs to 17 residues. J was trimmed by 6 bases and V by 3 bases; bases with no gene match: 18.

The chain joins TRBV9 to TRBJ1-1; D is unresolved. Germline CDR1 and CDR2: SGDLS and YYNGEE. This CDR3 contains 13 residues. V was shortened by 0 bases and J by 0 bases, with 3 bases between the two germline ends. Here the CDR3 DNA reads TGTGCCAGCAGCGTAGATGTGAACACTGAAGCTTTCTTT. Translated: CASSVDVNTEAFF.

This clone appeared once. V gene TRBV5-1 combines with J gene TRBJ2-7; D ambiguous. Germline CDR1 and CDR2: SGHRS and YFSETQ. The V end was cut by 5 bases, the J end by 6 bases, with 15 bases between. CDR3 size: 13 residues. The CDR3 region is CASRRNSFSEQYF. CDR3 bases: TGCGCCAGCAGAAGAAACTCCTTTTCCGAGCAGTACTTC.

This rearrangement joins TRBV24-1 to TRBJ2-2; D not certain. The V end was cut by 1 base, the J end by 12 bases, with 5 bases between. The germline CDR1 and CDR2 sequences are KGHDR and SFDVKD. This CDR3 contains 11 residues. CDR3 region: CATSDFRQLFF. CDR3 sequence (DNA): TGTGCCACCAGTGATTTTCGGCAGCTGTTTTTT.

In DNA form, the CDR3 reads TGTGCCAGCAGTATCTCCGGGACAGGGTACTATGGCTACACCTTC. It codes for CASSISGTGYYGYTF. J is TRBJ1-2 and V is TRBV27; 9 bases match TRBD1. The germline V gene encodes CDR1 MNHEY and CDR2 SMNVEV (reference sequence). The CDR3 length is 15 residues. The junction had 7 bases not matched to a gene; V was cut back by 5 bases and J by 3 bases.

V is TRBV28 and J is TRBJ1-3; 7 positions match TRBD1. The V gene end was trimmed by 5 bases and the J gene end by 2 bases; junction bases not matched to a gene: 3. Per the germline V gene, CDR1 is MDHEN and CDR2 is SYDVKM. This CDR3 comprises 14 residues. As DNA, the CDR3 is TGTGCCAGCAGTCCGACAGGGCCTGGAAACACCATATATTTT. Translation gives CASSPTGPGNTIYF.

The chain has TRBV5-1 and TRBJ2-5; 7 nucleotides align to TRBD1. The CDR3 extends over 14 amino acids. J gave up 2 bases and V 4 bases, and 5 bases lay outside the gene matches. CDR1 and CDR2 from the germline V gene are SGHRS and YFSETQ. The chain's CDR3 is CASSPTRGQETQYF. The CDR3 DNA reads as TGCGCCAGCAGCCCGACCAGGGGGCAAGAGACCCAGTACTTC.

This clone was seen more than once but under ten times. This chain uses TRBV23-1 with TRBJ1-4; D not resolved. TRBV23-1 is recorded as an ORF, its role being uncertain. V lost 0 bases, J lost 0 bases, and 5 bases lay in between. CDR3 length equals 15 residues. Here the CDR3 reads CASSQSPSTNEKLFF. In DNA form, the CDR3 reads TGCGCCAGCAGTCAATCTCCCTCAACTAATGAAAAACTGTTTTTT.